The 17 T cell receptor beta chains below were found in one sample sequenced in a study of identical twins. TCRdb reprocessed the 5' RACE reads with MiXCR, giving one entry per CDR3 protein. The top ten clones hold over 4% of a sample with around 690,000 distinct CDR3 sequences, roughly 20% of them seen once. These data are also associated with another study on T cells expressing NK-cell markers.

Sequencing input: PBMCs. Receptors originate from a woman between 18 and 29 years old in good health.

This clonotype was detected once. As DNA, the CDR3 is TGTGCCAGCAGTCTAACTAGACGGAACACCATATATTTT. It translates to CASSLTRRNTIYF. The chain has TRBV12-3 or TRBV12-4 and TRBJ1-3, with D unclear. This CDR3 has 13 residues. Trimming pared 5 bases from V and 7 bases from J, leaving 12 bases between.

This clonotype was counted only a few times. The rearrangement uses TRBV5-1 and TRBJ2-1, with 11 bases fitting TRBD2. Germline values: CDR1 SGHRS, CDR2 YFSETQ. This CDR3 has 19 amino acids. Unmatched junction bases numbered 15, after V lost 4 bases and J lost 3 bases. CDR3 sequence: CASSRTSGGPRGNYNEQFF. The CDR3 DNA is TGCGCCAGCAGCAGAACTAGCGGGGGCCCGCGTGGGAACTACAATGAGCAGTTCTTC.

This clonotype appeared a few times. The J gene is TRBJ2-3, the V gene TRBV12-3 or TRBV12-4, with a possible D match to TRBD2 (6 bases). The V end lost 6 bases, the J end lost 4 bases, and 14 bases lay between the germline ends. The CDR3 extends over 14 amino acids. The CDR3 sequence is CASRSGTAPDTQYF. CDR3 coding DNA: TGTGCCAGCAGGTCCGGGACTGCCCCAGATACGCAGTATTTT.

V and J are TRBV5-6 and TRBJ2-1, with D hard to call. The CDR3 runs 15 residues. The germline V and J ends were trimmed by 0 bases and 0 bases, with 7 bases remaining between them. Germline values: CDR1 SGHDT, CDR2 YYEEEE. For the CDR3, the DNA is TGTGCCAGCAGCTTGGATTGGCACTCCTACAATGAGCAGTTCTTC. It codes for CASSLDWHSYNEQFF.

CDR3 region: CASSGTGRGLVEAFF. The CDR3 region has the DNA TGTGCCAGCAGTGGGACAGGGAGGGGATTAGTTGAAGCTTTCTTT. The chain employs TRBV6-1 and TRBJ1-1; 8 nucleotides match TRBD1. V lost 4 bases, J lost 7 bases, and 11 bases stayed unmatched. The germline CDR1 and CDR2 sequences are MNHNS and SASEGT. The CDR3 has 15 residues.

V is TRBV9 and J is TRBJ2-2; 8 positions match TRBD1. Trimming cost V 2 bases and J 6 bases; bases outside gene matches: 9. Germline CDR1 is SGDLS and CDR2 is YYNGEE. This CDR3 region has 16 residues. CDR3 protein: CASSVAGDRGSGELFF. The CDR3 bases are TGTGCCAGCAGCGTCGCCGGTGACAGGGGTTCCGGGGAGCTGTTTTTT.

This clonotype was observed a handful of times. The CDR3 nucleotides are TGTGCCAGCAGTGAGGCCGGGGGGACTCAGCCCCAGCATTTT. Protein sequence: CASSEAGGTQPQHF. V is TRBV25-1 and J is TRBJ1-5; D possibly corresponds to TRBD1 (5 bases). Trimming pared 3 bases from V and 6 bases from J, leaving 12 bases between. CDR3 length: 14 amino acids. The germline CDR1 and CDR2 sequences are MGHDK and SYGVNS. Filled out from reference TRBV25-1 and TRBJ1-5, the complete variable domain reads EADIYQTPRYLVIGTGKKITLECSQTMGHDKMYWYQQDPGMELHLIHYSYGVNSTEKGDLSSESTVSRIRTEHFPLTLESARPSHTSQYLCASSEAGGTQPQHFGDGTRLSIL.

The genes are TRBV12-3 or TRBV12-4 and TRBJ2-2; D is undetermined. The CDR3 has 14 residues. The germline V and J ends were trimmed by 0 bases and 7 bases, with 9 bases remaining between them. CDR3 in amino acids: CASSLARSVGELFF. CDR3 coding DNA: TGTGCCAGCAGTTTAGCTAGGTCTGTCGGGGAGCTGTTTTTT.

This chain links TRBV4-3 with TRBJ2-1; D unresolved. Trimming left V 1 base short and J 7 bases short, with 8 bases between. Germline lookup yields CDR1 LGHNA and CDR2 YSLEER. The CDR3 covers 13 residues. CDR3 DNA: TGCGCCAGCAGCCAAGGAAGTTGGAATGAGCAGTTCTTC. Its protein product is CASSQGSWNEQFF.

The rearrangement uses TRBV20-1 and TRBJ2-7, with 11 nucleotides matching TRBD1. The CDR3 sequence is 16 residues long. V gave up 0 bases and J gave up 4 bases; unmatched junction bases: 8. Germline V lookup: CDR1 DFQATT, CDR2 SNEGSKA (reference sequence). The CDR3 coding sequence is TGCAGTGCTAGAGATCGTAAACGGGACAGGGGGTACGAGCAGTACTTC. It specifies CSARDRKRDRGYEQYF.

This clonotype was observed a handful of times. The chain employs TRBV9 and TRBJ2-2, with 9 bases lining up with TRBD2. CDR1 is SGDLS and CDR2 is YYNGEE in the germline V gene. The ends lost 6 bases at V and 6 bases at J; junction bases unmatched: 15. The CDR3 has 17 residues. The CDR3 DNA reads TGTGCCAGCACCGACCGAGTAGGAGCGGGAGGTCCCGGGGAGCTGTTTTTT. This gives the protein CASTDRVGAGGPGELFF.

This chain joins TRBV7-9 and TRBJ2-1; D is ambiguous. Trimming removed 11 bases from V and 10 bases from J, with 12 bases in between. The CDR3 consists of 10 residues. CDR1 and CDR2 (germline): SEHNR, FQNEAQ (reference sequence). The CDR3 sequence: CACGAGEQFF. Written as DNA, the CDR3 is TGTGCCTGCGGAGCAGGCGAGCAGTTCTTC.

V gene TRBV9 combines with J gene TRBJ2-7; 7 positions match TRBD1. Germline V CDR1 and CDR2: SGDLS, YYNGEE. With V trimmed by 0 bases and J by 1 base, 7 bases remained unmatched. This CDR3 spans 16 amino acids. This chain's CDR3 is CASSVAGTARSYEQYF. CDR3 sequence (DNA): TGTGCCAGCAGCGTAGCGGGGACAGCGAGGTCCTACGAGCAGTACTTC.

This clonotype was counted a few times. The chain couples TRBV2 to TRBJ2-7; D may be TRBD1 or TRBD2 (5 bases each). Germline V gene lookup returns CDR1 SNHLY and CDR2 FYNNEI. V was trimmed by 2 bases and J by 6 bases, leaving 20 bases between them. This CDR3 spans 16 amino acids. CDR3 DNA sequence: TGTGCCAGCAGTGAATGGGGGTCCTCCACACTACTCGAGCAGTACTTC. Its translation: CASSEWGSSTLLEQYF.

This chain uses TRBV20-1 with TRBJ2-3, with D possibly TRBD1 on 5 matching bases. Trimming stripped 4 bases from V and 3 bases from J, with 14 bases between. The CDR3 runs 14 residues. Per germline, CDR1 DFQATT and CDR2 SNEGSKA (reference sequence). The CDR3 loop is CSAISDQGTDTQYF. CDR3 in DNA: TGCAGTGCTATTTCGGATCAGGGAACAGATACGCAGTATTTT.

The V gene is TRBV20-1, the J gene TRBJ2-5, with a tentative D call TRBD2 (7 bases). The CDR3 runs to 16 residues. CDR1 DFQATT and CDR2 SNEGSKA come from the germline V gene (reference sequence). The V end was cut by 5 bases, the J end by 7 bases, with 26 bases between. Written as DNA, the CDR3 is TGCAGTGCTGCTCTTCTTACGGGGGGCCTGCAGGGGACCCAGTACTTC. Translating gives CSAALLTGGLQGTQYF.

The chain carries TRBV6-1 and TRBJ1-6; 7 bases fit TRBD1. Losses at the gene ends were 4 bases for V and 7 bases for J; bases not matched to a gene: 10. The CDR3 is 16 amino acids. Germline lookup yields CDR1 MNHNS and CDR2 SASEGT. CDR3 sequence: CASSATSGTVNSPLHF. The CDR3 DNA reads as TGTGCCAGCAGTGCCACTTCCGGGACAGTCAATTCACCCCTCCACTTT.